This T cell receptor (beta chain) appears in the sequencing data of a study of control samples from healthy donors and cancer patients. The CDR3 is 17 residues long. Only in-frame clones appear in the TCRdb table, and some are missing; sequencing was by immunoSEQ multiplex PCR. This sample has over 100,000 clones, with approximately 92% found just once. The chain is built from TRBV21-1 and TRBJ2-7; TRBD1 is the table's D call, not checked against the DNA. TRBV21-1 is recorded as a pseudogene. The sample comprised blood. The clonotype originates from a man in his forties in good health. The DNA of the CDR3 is TGTGCCAGCAGCAAATGGAACGCAGGGAAGGGGTCCTACGAGCAGTACTTC. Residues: CASSKWNAGKGSYEQYF.